This T cell receptor (beta chain) was captured by sequencing in a study of cytomegalovirus exposure and HLA in healthy donors. Researchers ran the PCR with 60 Vbeta and 13 Jbeta primers. Profiled with immunoSEQ multiplex PCR; TCRdb holds only in-frame clones, not every one. The sample consists of fewer than 200,000 clones, under 90% of them appearing once. V gave up 4 bases and J gave up 0 bases, with 10 bases separating them. The CDR3 covers 14 residues. Germline V gene sequence: CDR1 SQVTM, CDR2 ANQGSEA. V usage is TRBV29-1 and J usage is TRBJ1-5; D gene uncertain. The material sequenced was PBMCs. The TCR originated in a male donor in good health and CMV-seronegative. The CDR3 spells CSVVTGNSNQPQHF. The CDR3 coding sequence is TGCAGCGTTGTTACCGGGAATAGCAATCAGCCCCAGCATTTT.